One sample yielded the 12 T cell receptor beta chains listed below, sequenced in a study of shared clonotypes between healthy human individuals. Naive CD8 cells, CD45RO-negative and positively selected for CCR7, excluded terminally differentiated effector memory CD45RA+ cells. Sequenced by immunoSEQ multiplex PCR; TCRdb stores in-frame clones only, minus some. Found here are roughly 2 million clones, roughly 94% of them singletons; the top ten hold about 1.1%. The specimen sequenced was naive CD8+ T cells sorted from blood. The receptors come from a man between 18 and 29 years old in good health.

This clone was counted a few times. The chain has TRBV4-1 and TRBJ2-7, with D possibly being TRBD1 (6 bases). Germline V CDR1 and CDR2: MGHRA, YSYEKL. V dropped 1 base and J dropped 6 bases, with 10 bases sitting between them. The CDR3 length is 13 residues. CDR3 sequence reads: CASSQVGGFEQYF. Here the CDR3 DNA reads TGCGCCAGCAGCCAAGTAGGGGGTTTCGAGCAGTACTTC.

The sample holds one count of this clone. One end of the junction fails to match germline, which may point to a read error. This sequence joins TRBV7-7 and TRBJ1-4; unclear D gene. In germline, CDR1 is SSHAT, CDR2 FNYEAQ (reference sequence). The CDR3 sequence is 13 residues long. The CDR3 here is CASSPTPGEKLFF. CDR3 in DNA: TGTGCTAGCAGTCCAACCCCGGGGGAAAAACTGTTTTTT. Complete variable domain (other parts from reference TRBV7-7 and TRBJ1-4): GAGVSQSPRYKVTKRGQDVTLRCDPISSHATLYWYQQALGQGPEFLTYFNYEAQPDKSGLPSDRFSAERPEGSISTLTIQRTEQRDSAMYRCASSPTPGEKLFFGSGTQLSVL.

The chain combines TRBV7-9 with TRBJ1-2; D might be TRBD1 (5 bases). The CDR3 runs to 15 residues. Trimming cost V 1 base and J 4 bases, with 13 bases left between them. The germline gives CDR1 SEHNR, CDR2 FQNEAQ (reference sequence). The CDR3 spells CASSLGGRLGYGYTF. The CDR3 nucleotides read TGTGCCAGCAGCTTAGGGGGACGACTTGGCTATGGCTACACCTTC.

The chain recombines TRBV6-4 with TRBJ2-3; D is perhaps TRBD1 or TRBD2 (5 bases each). Germline CDR1 is MRHNA and CDR2 is SNTAGT. Trimming left V 2 bases short and J 8 bases short, with 8 bases between. This CDR3 is built from 12 residues. The CDR3 region is CASSDKGSTQYF. CDR3 coding DNA: TGTGCCAGCAGTGACAAGGGGAGTACGCAGTATTTT.

The CDR3 reads CASSEEGLAGGPLNEQFF. The CDR3 DNA sequence: TGCGCCAGCAGTGAGGAGGGACTAGCGGGAGGTCCCCTCAATGAGCAGTTCTTC. The rearrangement joins TRBV10-1 to TRBJ2-1; 15 nucleotides line up with TRBD2. The V segment lost 2 bases and the J segment 6 bases; nucleotides outside the gene matches: 8. The CDR3 runs to 18 residues. CDR1 is WNHNN and CDR2 is SYGVQD in the germline V gene (reference sequence).

In the case of this clone: Other DNA sequences in this sample translate to the same CDR3. The V call is TRBV9, the J call TRBJ2-1; possible D gene TRBD2, 6 bases. V lost 0 bases, J lost 7 bases, and 11 bases lay in between. The germline V gene encodes CDR1 SGDLS and CDR2 YYNGEE. The CDR3 contains 14 residues. The CDR3 protein is CASSVGSGGNEQFF. The DNA for the CDR3 is TGTGCCAGCAGCGTAGGTAGCGGCGGGAATGAGCAGTTCTTC.

The table lists this clone with a count of one. The chain links TRBV19 to TRBJ2-1, with a weak D call TRBD2 (6 bases). Between the trimmed V and J ends, which lost 0 bases and 7 bases, there was a span of 13 bases. The length of the CDR3 is 15 residues. CDR1 and CDR2 (germline): LNHDA, SQIVND (reference sequence). The CDR3 loop reads CASSIDSSLANEQFF. The DNA for the CDR3 is TGTGCCAGTAGTATAGATTCTAGCCTAGCGAATGAGCAGTTCTTC.

The rearrangement uses TRBV6-1 and TRBJ1-1, with D tentatively TRBD1 (6 bases). CDR3 length: 15 residues. CDR1 and CDR2 from the germline V gene are MNHNS and SASEGT. V lost 6 bases and J lost 1, with 15 bases in between. CDR3 protein: CASSSVTQGNTEAFF. The CDR3 DNA sequence: TGTGCCAGCAGCTCCGTTACACAGGGGAACACTGAAGCTTTCTTT.

The chain links TRBV11-2 to TRBJ2-7; no firm D call. The CDR3 length is 15 residues. CDR1 and CDR2 from the germline V gene are SGHAT and FQNNGV. V gave up 6 bases and J gave up 0 bases, with 15 bases separating them. The CDR3 spells CASSWYGGPSYEQYF. In DNA, the CDR3 is TGTGCCAGCAGTTGGTATGGCGGTCCCTCCTACGAGCAGTACTTC.

V is TRBV7-3 and J is TRBJ2-5; D possibly matches TRBD1 or TRBD2 (7 bases each). CDR1 SGHTA and CDR2 FQGTGA come from the germline V gene. V lost 5 bases, J lost 7 bases, and 23 bases lay in between. There are 16 residues in the CDR3. CDR3 bases: TGTGCCAGCAGCCCGTCAGCAGGGGGAGGGGTTGGGACCCAGTACTTC. Protein sequence: CASSPSAGGGVGTQYF.

The V call is TRBV7-9, the J call TRBJ1-1, with TRBD1 matching 7 bases. Per germline, CDR1 SEHNR and CDR2 FQNEAQ (reference sequence). The CDR3 runs to 17 residues. Unmatched junction bases numbered 8, after V lost 0 bases and J lost 1 base. The CDR3 sequence: CASSLAQRGPENTEAFF. As DNA, the CDR3 is TGTGCCAGCAGCTTAGCGCAAAGGGGGCCGGAGAACACTGAAGCTTTCTTT.

V and J are TRBV29-1 and TRBJ2-7; 9 nucleotides match TRBD1. The CDR3 spans 12 residues. With V trimmed by 4 bases and J by 6 bases, 4 bases remained unmatched. The germline gives CDR1 SQVTM, CDR2 ANQGSEA. Here the CDR3 reads CSVAGQGGEQYF. DNA for the CDR3: TGCAGCGTTGCGGGACAGGGAGGCGAGCAGTACTTC.